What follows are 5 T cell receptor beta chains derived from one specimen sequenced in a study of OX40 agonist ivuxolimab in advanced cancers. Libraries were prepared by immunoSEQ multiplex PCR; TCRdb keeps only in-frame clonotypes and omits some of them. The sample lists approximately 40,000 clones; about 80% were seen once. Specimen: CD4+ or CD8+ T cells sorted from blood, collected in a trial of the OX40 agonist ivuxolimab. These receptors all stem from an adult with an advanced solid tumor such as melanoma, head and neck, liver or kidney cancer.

CDR3 nucleotides: TGTGCCAGCAGCTTTAGCGGTTCCTACGAGCAGTACTTC. It translates to CASSFSGSYEQYF. The rearrangement joins TRBV7-9 to TRBJ2-7; TRBD2 might be the D (6 bases). CDR1 and CDR2 from the germline V gene are SEHNR and FQNEAQ (reference sequence). V gave up 3 bases and J gave up 1 base, with 7 bases separating them. The CDR3 is 13 amino acids.

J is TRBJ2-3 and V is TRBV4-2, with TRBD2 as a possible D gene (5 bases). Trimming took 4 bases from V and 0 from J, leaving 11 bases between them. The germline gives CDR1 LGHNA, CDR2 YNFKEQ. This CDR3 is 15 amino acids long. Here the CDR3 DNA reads TGTGCCAGCAGCCTCAGCGGCTATAGCACAGATACGCAGTATTTT. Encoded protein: CASSLSGYSTDTQYF.

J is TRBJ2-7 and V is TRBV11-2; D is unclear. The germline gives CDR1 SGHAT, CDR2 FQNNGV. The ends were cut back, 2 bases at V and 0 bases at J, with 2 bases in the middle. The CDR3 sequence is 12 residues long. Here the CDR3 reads CASSLSSYEQYF. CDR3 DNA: TGTGCCAGCAGCTTAAGCTCCTACGAGCAGTACTTC.

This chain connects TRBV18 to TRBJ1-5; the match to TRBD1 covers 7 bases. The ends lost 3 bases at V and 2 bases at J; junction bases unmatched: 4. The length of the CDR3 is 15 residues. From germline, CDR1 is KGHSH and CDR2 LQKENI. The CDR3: CASSPQGGGNQPQHF. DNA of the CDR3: TGTGCCAGCTCACCTCAAGGGGGCGGCAATCAGCCCCAGCATTTT.

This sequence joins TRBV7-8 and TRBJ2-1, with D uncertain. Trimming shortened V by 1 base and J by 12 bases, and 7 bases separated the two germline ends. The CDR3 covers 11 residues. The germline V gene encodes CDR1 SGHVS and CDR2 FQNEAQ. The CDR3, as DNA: TGTGCCAGCAGCTTAGTGGAAGGGCAGTTCTTC. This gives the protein CASSLVEGQFF.